This T cell receptor (beta chain) originates from a study of ipilimumab plus nivolumab after autologous stem cell transplantation. As for the study in general: A median of roughly 8 nivolumab and 5 ipilimumab doses were given. The study's findings and limits: The authors say TCR, Treg and microbiome findings warrant further study.

Ipilimumab, 1 mg/kg, started 14 to 28 days after autologous transplant. Patients got 3 mg/kg IV nivolumab weeks 1, 4, 7, 10, then biweekly through week 26. V lost 4 bases and J 4 bases, leaving 10 bases between the germline ends. CDR3 length: 13 amino acids. Per germline, CDR1 WSHSY and CDR2 SAAADI. Data came from immunoSEQ multiplex PCR; TCRdb stores just in-frame clones and leaves some out. The sample yields fewer than 30,000 clones, around 84% seen once. This clone was seen a single time. Its specificity is not known. J is TRBJ1-2 and V is TRBV10-2, with D tentatively TRBD1 (5 bases). The sequence came from a male donor with diffuse large B-cell lymphoma. This material consisted of PBMCs, taken in a trial of ipilimumab plus nivolumab as post-transplant consolidation. CDR3 coding DNA: TGCGCCAGCAGTGTCGGCCAGGGCTATGGCTACACCTTC. Its translation: CASSVGQGYGYTF.